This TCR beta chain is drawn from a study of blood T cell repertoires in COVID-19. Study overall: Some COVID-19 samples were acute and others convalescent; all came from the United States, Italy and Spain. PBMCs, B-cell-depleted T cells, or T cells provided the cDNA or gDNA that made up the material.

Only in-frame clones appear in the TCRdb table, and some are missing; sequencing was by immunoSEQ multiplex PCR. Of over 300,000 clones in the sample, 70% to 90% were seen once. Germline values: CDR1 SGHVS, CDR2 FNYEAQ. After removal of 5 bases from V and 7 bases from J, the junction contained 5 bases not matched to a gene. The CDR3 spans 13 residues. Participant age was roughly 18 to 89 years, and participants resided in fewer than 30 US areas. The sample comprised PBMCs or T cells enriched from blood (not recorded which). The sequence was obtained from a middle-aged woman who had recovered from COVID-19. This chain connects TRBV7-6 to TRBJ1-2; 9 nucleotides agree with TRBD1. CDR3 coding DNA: TGTGCCAGCAGCCTGGGACAGGGTCCTGGCTACACCTTC. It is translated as CASSLGQGPGYTF.